Presented here are 32 T cell receptor beta chains from one specimen sequenced in a study of T cell responses to AZD1222 COVID-19 vaccine. The data were produced by immunoSEQ multiplex PCR, yet TCRdb's version contains in-frame clones alone and is incomplete. The sample has over 110,000 clones, approximately 94% seen once. The source was peripheral blood, collected on day 0 of AZD1222 vaccination. These TCRs come from an adult in good health.

V usage is TRBV10-1 and J usage is TRBJ2-3; weak D call: TRBD2 (5 bases). The V and J ends lost 3 bases and 4 bases respectively, with 14 bases between them. CDR3 size: 15 residues. Germline CDR1 WNHNN, CDR2 SYGVQD (reference sequence). CDR3 DNA sequence: TGCGCCAGCAGTGATGTTTACCCCGGGGCAGATACGCAGTATTTT. Its translation: CASSDVYPGADTQYF.

The chain carries TRBV7-8 and TRBJ2-3, with 9 nucleotides matching TRBD2. CDR3 length: 17 residues. Germline CDR1 is SGHVS and CDR2 is FQNEAQ. The V segment lost 1 base and the J segment 8 bases; nucleotides outside the gene matches: 13. The CDR3 region is CASSLVESAGGPGTQYF. The CDR3 nucleotides are TGTGCCAGCAGCTTAGTTGAGAGCGCGGGGGGGCCTGGTACGCAGTATTTT. Based on the CDR3 plus reference TRBV7-8 and TRBJ2-3, the full variable domain is GAGVSQSPRYKVAKRGQDVALRCDPISGHVSLFWYQQALGQGPEFLTYFQNEAQLDKSGLPSDRFFAERPEGSVSTLKIQRTQQEDSAVYLCASSLVESAGGPGTQYFGPGTRLTVL.

This sequence joins TRBV6-7 and TRBJ2-7; TRBD1 matches 10 bases. TRBV6-7 is recorded as an ORF, its role being uncertain. V lost 0 bases to trimming and J lost 5 bases; unmatched junction nucleotides: 4. The CDR3 covers 15 residues. This CDR3 reads CASSYSTGGIDEQYF. CDR3 bases: TGTGCCAGCAGTTACTCGACAGGGGGCATCGACGAGCAGTACTTC.

The chain is built from TRBV24-1 and TRBJ2-5; no definite D call. With 6 bases removed from V and 0 bases from J, the gap between germline ends came to 1 base. This CDR3 has 11 amino acids. CDR1 is KGHDR, CDR2 SFDVKD, per germline. The CDR3 is CATSYQETQYF. The CDR3, as DNA: TGTGCCACCAGTTACCAAGAGACCCAGTACTTC.

The chain has TRBV15 and TRBJ2-3; D gene unclear. CDR1 LNHNV and CDR2 YYDKDF come from the germline V gene (reference sequence). There are 13 residues in the CDR3. V was trimmed by 0 bases and J by 6 bases, leaving 7 bases between them. CDR3 residues: CATSRDPPDTQYF. CDR3 in DNA: TGTGCCACCAGCAGAGATCCCCCGGATACGCAGTATTTT.

This clone has only one observation. The gene calls are TRBV27 and TRBJ2-3; tentatively, D is TRBD2 (7 bases). The CDR3 is 16 amino acids. The germline gives CDR1 MNHEY, CDR2 SMNVEV (reference sequence). V lost 7 bases and J lost 2, with 19 bases in between. Here the CDR3 reads CASTPRRGGDTDTQYF. The CDR3 DNA is TGTGCCAGCACCCCTCGGAGAGGGGGGGACACAGATACGCAGTATTTT.

The J gene is TRBJ2-7, the V gene TRBV2; D possibly corresponds to TRBD2 (7 bases). V was pared by 7 bases and J by 5 bases, with 27 bases between. CDR3 length: 17 residues. Germline CDR1 SNHLY, CDR2 FYNNEI. CDR3 bases: TGTGCCAGCACGCCGGGCCCCGGAAGGGGGGGAGGGAACGAGCAGTACTTC. This gives the protein CASTPGPGRGGGNEQYF.

V usage is TRBV11-3 and J usage is TRBJ1-5; weak D call: TRBD1 (5 bases). Germline CDR1 SGHNT, CDR2 YENEEA. This CDR3 comprises 15 residues. Trimming took 5 bases from V and 3 from J, leaving 14 bases between them. CDR3 nucleotides: TGTGCCAGCAGCCTATCCCGGGACCTCAATCAGCCCCAGCATTTT. It yields the protein CASSLSRDLNQPQHF.

This clone was recorded only once. The chain has TRBV30 and TRBJ2-4; no clear D. In germline, CDR1 is GTSNPN, CDR2 SVGIG (reference sequence). Between the trimmed V and J ends, which lost 1 base and 1 base, there was a span of 14 bases. The CDR3 runs 16 residues. CDR3 residues: CAWSGPQVRAKNIQYF. The DNA for the CDR3 is TGTGCCTGGAGTGGCCCCCAGGTCCGGGCCAAAAACATTCAGTACTTC.

The chain combines TRBV2 with TRBJ2-1; 10 positions match TRBD2. J lost 4 bases, V lost 8 bases, and 11 bases had no gene match. The CDR3 length is 16 residues. Germline CDR1 SNHLY, CDR2 FYNNEI. The CDR3 region is CASPLAGSPTYNEQFF. In DNA, the CDR3 is TGTGCCAGCCCACTAGCGGGGTCACCTACTTACAATGAGCAGTTCTTC.

This chain uses TRBV19 with TRBJ2-1, with 9 bases fitting TRBD2. The trim removed 5 bases at V and 9 bases at J, leaving 11 bases unmatched. Germline loops: CDR1 LNHDA, CDR2 SQIVND (reference sequence). The CDR3 is 15 amino acids. In DNA form, the CDR3 reads TGTGCCAGTAGTTCGCCGGGACTAGCAGGTGGTGAGCAGTTCTTC. Translated: CASSSPGLAGGEQFF.

The chain employs TRBV6-5 and TRBJ1-5; 8 bases agree with TRBD1. The CDR3 totals 15 residues. V lost 4 bases, J lost 1 base, and 3 bases stayed unmatched. CDR1 and CDR2 (germline): MNHEY, SVGAGI. The CDR3 is CASSSGTGSNQPQHF. The CDR3 DNA reads as TGTGCCAGCAGTTCCGGGACAGGAAGCAATCAGCCCCAGCATTTT.

V and J are TRBV30 and TRBJ2-7; TRBD2 agrees at 8 bases. CDR3 length: 16 residues. The V and J ends lost 2 bases and 0 bases, in that order; junction bases with no gene match: 9. CDR1 is GTSNPN, CDR2 SVGIG, per germline (reference sequence). The CDR3 loop reads CAWSIPGRADSYEQYF. The CDR3 DNA reads as TGTGCCTGGAGTATACCCGGGAGGGCGGACTCCTACGAGCAGTACTTC.

This clone is large by share. The chain is built from TRBV15 and TRBJ2-7; TRBD2 matches 10 bases. The CDR3 has 14 amino acids. CDR1 and CDR2 from the germline V gene are LNHNV and YYDKDF (reference sequence). V dropped 3 bases and J dropped 3; count of bases not matched to a gene: 2. Written as DNA, the CDR3 is TGTGCCACCAGCAGGTTAGCGGGAGGCTACGAGCAGTACTTC. Its protein product is CATSRLAGGYEQYF.

The V call is TRBV5-1, the J call TRBJ2-1; the D gene is possibly TRBD1 (5 bases). The V gene's germline CDR1 is SGHRS and CDR2 YFSETQ. Trimming stripped 5 bases from V and 6 bases from J, with 12 bases between. The CDR3 is made up of 13 amino acids. CDR3 DNA: TGCGCCAGCAGAGCAAACACAGGCAATGAGCAGTTCTTC. Translated, it gives CASRANTGNEQFF.

CDR3 region: CASRWTPTYEQYF. The CDR3, as DNA: TGTGCCAGCAGGTGGACACCTACCTACGAGCAGTACTTC. The chain couples TRBV7-2 to TRBJ2-7; D possibly corresponds to TRBD1 (5 bases). Germline V gene sequence: CDR1 SGHTA, CDR2 FQGNSA. This CDR3 is 13 amino acids long. The V end was cut by 6 bases, the J end by 2 bases, with 11 bases between.

The CDR3 sequence: CAITEGYSSYNEQFF. CDR3 nucleotide sequence: TGTGCCATCACCGAGGGATATAGCTCCTACAATGAGCAGTTCTTC. V gene TRBV10-3 combines with J gene TRBJ2-1; D is perhaps TRBD2 (5 bases). Germline assignment: CDR1 ENHRY and CDR2 SYGVKD. The CDR3 runs 15 residues. Trimming took 7 bases from V and 0 from J, leaving 13 bases between them.

This chain connects TRBV29-1 to TRBJ2-1; 9 bases map to TRBD2. Germline trimming cut 4 bases from V and 6 bases from J; bases unmatched to any gene: 13. The CDR3 is 16 amino acids. The germline V gene has CDR1 SQVTM and CDR2 ANQGSEA. The CDR3 region is CSVGLSAGGPINEQFF. The CDR3 DNA follows: TGCAGCGTTGGGCTTAGCGCGGGGGGGCCGATCAATGAGCAGTTCTTC.

This clone was recorded only once. This sequence joins TRBV7-2 and TRBJ2-7, with 15 bases aligning to TRBD2. Germline V lookup: CDR1 SGHTA, CDR2 FQGNSA. The CDR3 length is 16 residues. V was clipped by 3 bases and J by 4 bases; unmatched bases: 4. The CDR3 DNA sequence: TGTGCCAGCAGCTTTCCCGGGACTAGCGGGGGGTACGAGCAGTACTTC. This sequence encodes CASSFPGTSGGYEQYF.

V usage is TRBV9 and J usage is TRBJ2-7, with D possibly being TRBD2 (5 bases). Between the trimmed V and J ends, which lost 1 base and 6 bases, there was a span of 11 bases. CDR1 is SGDLS, CDR2 YYNGEE, per germline. The CDR3 consists of 13 residues. The CDR3 sequence is CASSVLLEGEQYF. CDR3 bases: TGTGCCAGCAGCGTACTCCTAGAGGGCGAGCAGTACTTC.

In DNA, the CDR3 is TGTGCCAGCAGCTTCACGACAGATTCACCCCTCCACTTT. This gives the protein CASSFTTDSPLHF. The chain couples TRBV11-3 to TRBJ1-6; possible D gene TRBD1, 5 bases. The CDR3 has 13 amino acids. Trimming took 3 bases from V and 8 from J, leaving 8 bases between them. Germline CDR1 SGHNT, CDR2 YENEEA.

This chain joins TRBV9 and TRBJ2-1; D is unclear. This CDR3 region has 12 residues. Looked up from germline, CDR1 is SGDLS and CDR2 is YYNGEE. V gave up 1 base and J gave up 7 bases, with 6 bases separating them. The CDR3 sequence is CASSVLQNEQFF. The DNA of the CDR3 is TGTGCCAGCAGCGTATTGCAGAATGAGCAGTTCTTC.

The V gene is TRBV4-3, the J gene TRBJ1-2; D gene ambiguous. The germline V gene encodes CDR1 LGHNA and CDR2 YSLEER. V lost 2 bases and J lost 8, with 15 bases in between. CDR3 size: 14 residues. CDR3 sequence: CASSQSKLGGGYTF. The DNA for the CDR3 is TGCGCCAGCAGCCAAAGTAAACTTGGAGGGGGCTACACCTTC.

V is TRBV12-3 or TRBV12-4 and J is TRBJ2-1; maybe TRBD2 (5 bases). This CDR3 contains 12 residues. Trimming stripped 6 bases from V and 7 bases from J, with 10 bases between. The CDR3 region is CASSHSGNEQFF. The CDR3 coding sequence is TGTGCCAGCAGCCACAGCGGAAATGAGCAGTTCTTC.

The chain has TRBV7-2 and TRBJ1-1, with D unresolved. V gave up 5 bases and J gave up 9 bases, with 16 bases separating them. The germline CDR1 and CDR2 sequences are SGHTA and FQGNSA. The CDR3 spans 13 residues. In DNA form, the CDR3 reads TGTGCCAGCAGCCCCCGTGGGGATCTAAAAGCTTTCTTT. Its protein is CASSPRGDLKAFF.

The chain couples TRBV6-2 or TRBV6-3 to TRBJ2-7; the D is unclear. Trimming left V 6 bases short and J 2 bases short, with 8 bases between. Per germline, CDR1 MNHEY and CDR2 SVGEGT. This CDR3 is 12 amino acids long. The CDR3 nucleotides are TGTGCCAGCAGCCCTTTGGCCTACGAGCAGTACTTC. It is translated as CASSPLAYEQYF.

The rearrangement uses TRBV7-8 and TRBJ1-1; weak D call: TRBD1 (6 bases). The V end was cut by 1 base, the J end by 7 bases, with 13 bases between. The CDR3 contains 14 residues. The germline CDR1 and CDR2 sequences are SGHVS and FQNEAQ. The CDR3 nucleotides are TGTGCCAGCAGCTTAGGGACCGGACAGTTTGAAGCTTTCTTT. Amino acids: CASSLGTGQFEAFF.

The V and J genes are TRBV9 and TRBJ1-1, with 9 nucleotides matching TRBD1. The CDR3 runs 14 residues. Germline V gives CDR1 SGDLS, CDR2 YYNGEE. V lost 5 bases, J lost 7 bases, and 9 bases stayed unmatched. CDR3 residues: CASRPTGGFGEAFF. The CDR3 DNA reads TGTGCCAGCAGACCGACAGGGGGATTCGGTGAAGCTTTCTTT.

This clone has only one observation. The gene calls are TRBV19 and TRBJ1-2, with TRBD1 identical over 9 bases. The germline gives CDR1 LNHDA, CDR2 SQIVND (reference sequence). The CDR3 extends over 15 amino acids. V dropped 1 base and J dropped 4; count of bases not matched to a gene: 4. CDR3 coding DNA: TGTGCCAGTAGTATAGGGGGACAGGGCGGCTATGGCTACACCTTC. Protein sequence: CASSIGGQGGYGYTF.

The chain joins TRBV6-1 to TRBJ1-6; 8 bases agree with TRBD1. CDR3 length equals 16 residues. Trimming cost V 0 bases and J 5 bases; bases outside gene matches: 3. Per the germline V gene, CDR1 is MNHNS and CDR2 is SASEGT. The CDR3 is CASSEAGTGDNSPLHF. The CDR3 DNA reads TGTGCCAGCAGTGAAGCGGGGACAGGCGATAATTCACCCCTCCACTTT.

The gene calls are TRBV7-2 and TRBJ2-7; 9 bases line up with TRBD2. The CDR3 loop spans 19 amino acids. The V gene end was trimmed by 2 bases and the J gene end by 0 bases; junction bases not matched to a gene: 14. Germline CDR1 reads SGHTA; CDR2 reads FQGNSA. This CDR3 reads CASSLRVSGGFESSYEQYF. The CDR3 DNA reads TGTGCCAGCAGCTTACGGGTTAGCGGGGGATTCGAAAGCTCCTACGAGCAGTACTTC.

This chain connects TRBV10-1 to TRBJ2-1; D may be TRBD1 or TRBD2 (5 bases each). V was pared by 3 bases and J by 3 bases, with 12 bases between. Germline CDR1 reads WNHNN; CDR2 reads SYGVQD (reference sequence). The CDR3 length is 15 residues. CDR3 sequence: CASSDSGTGYNEQFF. The CDR3 DNA reads TGCGCCAGCAGTGACTCAGGGACCGGCTACAATGAGCAGTTCTTC.